This TCR beta chain comes out of a study of OX40 agonist ivuxolimab in advanced cancers. With respect to the entire study: Ivuxolimab, which targeted the costimulatory receptor OX40 (CD134), was an agonistic, fully human IgG2 monoclonal antibody. The monotherapy dose-escalation portion (N ≈ 50 patients) of the phase I ivuxolimab trial is reported in the paper. Partial responses occurred in three dose-escalation patients, of whom one had hepatocellular carcinoma and two had cutaneous melanoma. Prior anti-PD-1, anti-PD-L1 or anti-CTLA-4 therapy was permitted, and about 40% of dose-escalation patients had received checkpoint inhibitors. Intravenous ivuxolimab was administered to patients every 2 weeks at six dose levels: 0.01, 0.1, 0.3, 1.5, 3 and 10 mg/kg. The point of sequencing TCRbeta in the periphery was to test whether ivuxolimab changed TCR sequence diversity and drove clonal T-cell expansion. Among the 50 to 55 dose-escalation patients, about 19 had hepatocellular carcinoma, roughly 15 melanoma, 9 renal cell carcinoma and 9 head and neck cancer. In the dose-escalation cohort, more than 75% of patients were male, and the mean age was approximately 64 years, with a range of about 20 to 79. What the research found in general, with its limitations: At doses of 0.1 to 3.0 mg/kg, clonal expansion of both CD4+ and CD8+ T cells in blood was seen between baseline and week 6. Low levels of normalized T-cell clonal expansion were also shown by some nonresponding patients. Partial responders in the 0.1-3.0 mg/kg groups had among the lowest normalized peripheral clonal expansion, especially among CD8+ T cells. After ivuxolimab, CD8+ T cells had more expanded clones than CD4+ T cells on average. Which antigens the clonally expanded peripheral T cells were specific for was not determined.

To sequence the TCRbeta CDR3 region, genomic DNA was isolated from the sorted cells. The immunoSEQ Assay was used to sequence the TCRbeta CDR3 regions. TCRdb provides this immuneACCESS table in a form limited to in-frame rearrangements. Some clones are lacking; in checked studies, under half of them reflect an unresolved V gene, and why the rest are absent is not known. In all, the sample holds 65,000 to 95,000 clones, and roughly 85% of those were seen once. The ten largest clones take up roughly 5.5% of the sample. Patients with autoimmune disease history or receiving systemic immunosuppression were excluded from the trial. Peripheral blood for TCR sequencing was collected from all dose cohorts at baseline, on cycle 4 day 1, and on cycle 7 day 1. The samples were taken from a phase I, first-in-human, multicenter, open-label dose-escalation trial of ivuxolimab. The trial enrolled adults with locally advanced or metastatic head and neck squamous cell, hepatocellular, melanoma or renal cell carcinoma. CD4+ and CD8+ T cells were sorted separately from peripheral blood before TCR sequencing.

This clone turned up a few times. Its antigen remains undetermined. No much larger clone exists at a distance of one base, and base qualities are not known. Trimming costs V 2 bases and J 4 bases, and their ends lie 11 bases apart. The germline V gene provides CDR1 SGHTA and CDR2 FQGNSA. Measured from the cysteine to the phenylalanine, the CDR3 is 14 residues long. Only CDR3 DNA is held: 42 bases, read in frame from base 1. This receptor was taken from an adult with an advanced solid tumor such as melanoma, head and neck, liver or kidney cancer. Recombination joined TRBV7-2 with TRBJ1-2, with the D gene too uncertain to name. This sample comprised CD4+ or CD8+ T cells sorted from blood, obtained in a trial of the OX40 agonist ivuxolimab. The CDR3 sequence is CASSLSGSLYGYTF. The nucleotides are TGTGCCAGCAGCTTAAGTGGCAGCCTCTATGGCTACACCTTC.